One and the same sample provided the 14 T cell receptor beta chains below, sequenced in a study of T cell changes during pregnancy in multiple sclerosis. The protocol was immunoSEQ multiplex PCR, while the TCRdb copy is restricted to in-frame clones and leaves out a portion. This sample yields under 90,000 clones, of which 94% are seen a single time; around 0.91% belongs to the top ten. Here the sequenced sample was peripheral blood, taken in the second trimester of pregnancy. These TCRs come from a female donor in good health, enrolled as a control in a pregnancy study.

CDR3 bases: TGTGCCAGCAGTTACGGAGGGATGGCAGATACGCAGTATTTT. This gives the protein CASSYGGMADTQYF. The V and J genes are TRBV6-5 and TRBJ2-3; D may be TRBD2 (6 bases). CDR1 MNHEY and CDR2 SVGAGI come from the germline V gene. The CDR3 extends over 14 amino acids. With 2 bases removed from V and 4 bases from J, the gap between germline ends came to 10 bases.

This clone was detected only once. The genes are TRBV11-2 and TRBJ2-1, with TRBD2 matching over 8 bases. Germline assignment: CDR1 SGHAT and CDR2 FQNNGV. V dropped 1 base and J dropped 6; count of bases not matched to a gene: 2. This CDR3 contains 14 residues. CDR3 DNA: TGTGCCAGCAGCTTAGCCGGGAGGGCCAATGAGCAGTTCTTC. As protein: CASSLAGRANEQFF.

The J gene is TRBJ2-3, the V gene TRBV4-2; D not certain. This CDR3 is 14 amino acids long. Trimming shortened V by 0 bases and J by 0 bases, and 4 bases separated the two germline ends. Germline V gene sequence: CDR1 LGHNA, CDR2 YNFKEQ. The CDR3 sequence: CASSQDRSTDTQYF. In DNA, the CDR3 is TGTGCCAGCAGCCAAGATCGTAGCACAGATACGCAGTATTTT.

This chain connects TRBV19 to TRBJ2-1; 10 bases align to TRBD2. Germline CDR1 LNHDA, CDR2 SQIVND (reference sequence). CDR3 size: 15 residues. J lost 4 bases, V lost 5 bases, and 5 bases had no gene match. CDR3 sequence (DNA): TGTGCCAGTAGTCCTAGCGGGAGCCCTTACAATGAGCAGTTCTTC. It encodes CASSPSGSPYNEQFF.

The J gene is TRBJ2-7, the V gene TRBV28; 12 bases line up with TRBD2. The germline V gene has CDR1 MDHEN and CDR2 SYDVKM. The CDR3 has 15 amino acids. V dropped 6 bases and J dropped 5; count of bases not matched to a gene: 8. In nucleotides, the CDR3 is TGTGCCAGCAGATCCGGGACTAGCGGGCGGCACGAGCAGTACTTC. Translated, it gives CASRSGTSGRHEQYF.

The chain carries TRBV19 and TRBJ1-5; 9 nucleotides match TRBD1. The CDR3 length is 15 residues. With 5 bases clipped from V and 3 bases from J, the junction kept 5 bases outside the gene matches. The germline gives CDR1 LNHDA, CDR2 SQIVND (reference sequence). As DNA, the CDR3 is TGTGCCAGTAGTGTCCGGGACAGGGCCAATCAGCCCCAGCATTTT. Amino acid sequence: CASSVRDRANQPQHF.

The rearrangement links TRBV5-1 to TRBJ2-7; 8 bases are shared with TRBD1. Germline lookup yields CDR1 SGHRS and CDR2 YFSETQ. The J segment lost 4 bases and the V segment lost 1 base, leaving 4 bases of the junction unmatched. This CDR3 is built from 14 residues. The CDR3 DNA sequence: TGCGCCAGCAGCTTGCAGGGGGCTGGGTACGAGCAGTACTTC. Translating gives CASSLQGAGYEQYF.

The CDR3 loop reads CASSEAGTYEQYF. CDR3 nucleotides: TGTGCCAGCAGTGAGGCAGGGACCTACGAGCAGTACTTC. This chain connects TRBV6-1 to TRBJ2-7; the D gene is possibly TRBD1 (5 bases). Trimming left V 3 bases short and J 2 bases short, with 8 bases between. The CDR3 has 13 amino acids. Germline assignment: CDR1 MNHNS and CDR2 SASEGT.

This sequence joins TRBV6-6 and TRBJ1-3; D unclear. V was shortened by 6 bases and J by 0 bases, with 12 bases between the two germline ends. In germline, CDR1 is MNHNY, CDR2 SVGAGI (reference sequence). CDR3 length equals 15 residues. The CDR3 loop reads CASRAGLSSGNTIYF. As DNA, the CDR3 is TGTGCCAGCAGGGCGGGCCTTAGCTCTGGAAACACCATATATTTT.

V and J are TRBV6-1 and TRBJ2-3; D unclear. This CDR3 is 14 amino acids long. The germline V and J ends were trimmed by 6 bases and 5 bases, with 15 bases remaining between them. Germline CDR1 reads MNHNS; CDR2 reads SASEGT. The CDR3: CASRRTNTLDTQYF. The CDR3 bases are TGTGCCAGCAGGAGAACCAATACTTTAGATACGCAGTATTTT.

J is TRBJ2-5 and V is TRBV7-9; D remains ambiguous. Trimming cost V 1 base and J 3 bases, with 9 bases left between them. Germline CDR1 and CDR2: SEHNR and FQNEAQ (reference sequence). This CDR3 contains 14 residues. CDR3 protein: CASSLETQEETQYF. In DNA form, the CDR3 reads TGTGCCAGCAGCTTAGAAACCCAGGAAGAGACCCAGTACTTC.

The chain joins TRBV19 to TRBJ1-5; TRBD1 matches 8 bases. Per the germline V gene, CDR1 is LNHDA and CDR2 is SQIVND (reference sequence). V was pared by 3 bases and J by 0 bases, with 10 bases of the junction left unmatched. CDR3 length: 18 residues. The CDR3, as DNA: TGTGCCAGTAGTATTTCGACAGGGGCCCGACTTAGCAATCAGCCCCAGCATTTT. This gives the protein CASSISTGARLSNQPQHF.

The chain couples TRBV7-9 to TRBJ2-1; 11 bases fit TRBD2. V lost 3 bases and J lost 8; bases outside the gene matches: 9. The CDR3 totals 16 residues. Germline CDR1 and CDR2: SEHNR and FQNEAQ (reference sequence). CDR3 sequence: CASSFTSGSFIDEQFF. CDR3 coding DNA: TGTGCCAGCAGCTTCACTAGCGGGAGCTTTATCGATGAGCAGTTCTTC. The full variable domain, rest sourced from reference TRBV7-9 and TRBJ2-1, is DTGVSQNPRHKITKRGQNVTFRCDPISEHNRLYWYRQTLGQGPEFLTYFQNEAQLEKSRLLSDRFSAERPKGSFSTLEIQRTEQGDSAMYLCASSFTSGSFIDEQFFGPGTRLTVL.

The genes are TRBV5-5 and TRBJ2-7; 9 nucleotides align to TRBD1. Germline assignment: CDR1 SGHKS and CDR2 YYEKEE (reference sequence). V lost 4 bases and J lost 9; bases outside the gene matches: 17. This CDR3 contains 16 residues. In nucleotides, the CDR3 is TGTGCCAGCAGCCCCCTTGATACAGGGGGCATTTTCGGGCAGTACTTC. Protein: CASSPLDTGGIFGQYF.